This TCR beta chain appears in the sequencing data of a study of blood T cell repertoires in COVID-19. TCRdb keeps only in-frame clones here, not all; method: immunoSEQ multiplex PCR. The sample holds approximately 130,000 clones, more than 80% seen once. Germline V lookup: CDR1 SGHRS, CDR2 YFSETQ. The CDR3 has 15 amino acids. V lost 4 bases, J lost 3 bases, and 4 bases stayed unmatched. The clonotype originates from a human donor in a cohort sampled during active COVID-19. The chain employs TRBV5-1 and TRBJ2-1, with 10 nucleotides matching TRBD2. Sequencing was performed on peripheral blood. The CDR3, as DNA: TGCGCCAGCAGCGACGGGACTAGCGACTACAATGAGCAGTTCTTC. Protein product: CASSDGTSDYNEQFF.